The 32 T cell receptor beta chains in this list originate from one sample, sequenced in a study of memory CD8 T cells in hepatitis C reinfection (dated 2017 in TCRdb). Libraries came from the immunoSEQ multiplex PCR assay. TCRdb mirrors the immuneACCESS table, restricted to in-frame sequences. Some clones are absent from its copies; in checked studies, under half trace to an unresolved V gene, and the reason for the others is unknown. This sample gives approximately 50,000 clones in total; about 90% of them show up just once. About 1% of the sample rests with the top ten. Sample time point, as interpreted from the label and publication: pre-reinfection, 55 to 20 weeks before reinfection detection. TCR sequencing was performed on the sorted cells directly ex vivo, without any in vitro expansion beforehand. The sample taken for sequencing was naive CD8+ T cells sorted from blood. Interpreted using the paper, the cell subset or site label stands for: total naive CD8+CD45RO- T cells. Receptors were obtained from a man aged 18 to 30 with hepatitis C virus infection.

The rearrangement joins TRBV6-1 to TRBJ1-2; TRBD1 is a possible D gene (6 bases). Germline CDR1 and CDR2: MNHNS and SASEGT. This CDR3 has 15 residues. V was trimmed by 2 bases and J by 4 bases, leaving 14 bases between them. The chain's CDR3 is CASSELGGQSYGYTF. CDR3 coding DNA: TGTGCCAGCAGTGAACTAGGGGGACAATCCTATGGCTACACCTTC.

Only one count was recorded for this clone. V and J are TRBV5-1 and TRBJ2-3, with 14 bases aligning to TRBD2. This CDR3 region has 17 residues. Trimming at V came to 6 bases and at J to 12 bases, leaving 18 bases not matched to a gene. CDR1 SGHRS and CDR2 YFSETQ come from the germline V gene. The DNA for the CDR3 is TGCGCCAGCACCCCTACCTCGACTAGCGGGGGGGTTCCTCGCCAGTATTTT. Its translation: CASTPTSTSGGVPRQYF.

This chain links TRBV7-9 with TRBJ1-5; no clear D. This CDR3 spans 15 amino acids. V was shortened by 1 base and J by 0 bases, with 7 bases between the two germline ends. Germline CDR1 and CDR2: SEHNR and FQNEAQ (reference sequence). CDR3 sequence: CASSLGLFSNQPQHF. The DNA of the CDR3 is TGTGCCAGCAGCTTAGGACTCTTTAGCAATCAGCCCCAGCATTTT.

The rearrangement uses TRBV11-2 and TRBJ2-7, with D unresolved. V gave up 4 bases and J gave up 3 bases, with 10 bases separating them. Germline V lookup: CDR1 SGHAT, CDR2 FQNNGV. The CDR3 runs 13 residues. This CDR3 is CASSSDTFYEQYF. The CDR3 DNA reads TGTGCCAGCAGCTCTGACACGTTCTACGAGCAGTACTTC.

The chain carries TRBV11-3 and TRBJ1-5; D unclear. There are 12 residues in the CDR3. Trimming shortened V by 1 base and J by 11 bases, and 9 bases separated the two germline ends. Per the germline V gene, CDR1 is SGHNT and CDR2 is YENEEA. CDR3 bases: TGTGCCAGCAGCTTAGGGAGAGGGACCCAGCATTTT. Translation gives CASSLGRGTQHF.

The chain joins TRBV7-9 to TRBJ2-1; the D gene is possibly TRBD1 (6 bases). CDR3 length equals 17 residues. V was shortened by 5 bases and J by 6 bases, with 23 bases between the two germline ends. Germline V gene lookup returns CDR1 SEHNR and CDR2 FQNEAQ (reference sequence). The CDR3 DNA reads as TGTGCCAGCAGCCTGCCACCGGGACACCTTGGAGGCAATGAGCAGTTCTTC. It encodes CASSLPPGHLGGNEQFF.

This sequence joins TRBV6-4 and TRBJ2-3, with a tentative D call TRBD2 (6 bases). From germline, CDR1 is MRHNA and CDR2 SNTAGT. This CDR3 has 13 amino acids. V lost 5 bases and J lost 0, with 6 bases in between. DNA of the CDR3: TGTGCCAGCAGTAGCGGGAGCACAGATACGCAGTATTTT. This codes for CASSSGSTDTQYF.

This chain connects TRBV5-4 to TRBJ1-2, with D unresolved. V shed 5 bases and J shed 4 bases, with 9 bases lying between them. The CDR3 extends over 12 amino acids. Germline lookup yields CDR1 SGHNT and CDR2 YYREEE (reference sequence). DNA of the CDR3: TGTGCCAGCAGACGGTCGGGCTATGGCTACACCTTC. Translated: CASRRSGYGYTF.

The chain carries TRBV5-8 and TRBJ2-5; D is ambiguous. The better agreement between TRBJ2-7 and the DNA end casts doubt on the J call. This CDR3 spans 13 amino acids. Germline assignment: CDR1 SGHTS and CDR2 YDEGEE. The CDR3 DNA reads as TGTGCCAGCAGCATACGTCATGCCTACGAGCAGTACTTC. Protein: CASSIRHAYEQYF.

The chain employs TRBV6-5 and TRBJ2-2; 9 bases are shared with TRBD1. The junction had 7 bases not matched to a gene; V was cut back by 7 bases and J by 7 bases. The CDR3 extends over 14 amino acids. Germline CDR1 is MNHEY and CDR2 is SVGAGI. The CDR3 sequence is CASNPTGGNGELFF. CDR3 coding DNA: TGTGCCAGCAACCCGACAGGGGGGAACGGGGAGCTGTTTTTT.

V and J are TRBV7-2 and TRBJ2-1; D gene uncertain. The CDR3 loop spans 16 amino acids. The V end lost 3 bases, the J end lost 0 bases, and 12 bases lay between the germline ends. Per the germline V gene, CDR1 is SGHTA and CDR2 is FQGNSA. CDR3 region: CASSLDSRSSYNEQFF. The CDR3 nucleotides read TGTGCCAGCAGCTTGGATTCGAGGAGCTCCTACAATGAGCAGTTCTTC.

This sequence joins TRBV6-5 and TRBJ2-6; D call uncertain. V lost 2 bases and J 4 bases, leaving 9 bases between the germline ends. The CDR3 consists of 15 residues. Germline V CDR1 and CDR2: MNHEY, SVGAGI. In DNA, the CDR3 is TGTGCCAGCAGTTACCGTGGTACAGGGGCCAACGTCCTGACTTTC. Amino acids: CASSYRGTGANVLTF.

V is TRBV23-1 and J is TRBJ1-3, with 7 bases lining up with TRBD1. TRBV23-1 qualifies as an ORF whose function is uncertain. After removal of 3 bases from V and 0 bases from J, the junction contained 2 bases not matched to a gene. This CDR3 has 15 amino acids. The DNA of the CDR3 is TGCGCCAGCAGTCAGACAGGGCACTCTGGAAACACCATATATTTT. Encoded protein: CASSQTGHSGNTIYF.

The V call is TRBV27, the J call TRBJ2-1; 9 nucleotides match TRBD1. The CDR3 is 15 residues long. V was clipped by 5 bases and J by 9 bases; unmatched bases: 11. Germline V gene sequence: CDR1 MNHEY, CDR2 SMNVEV (reference sequence). CDR3 bases: TGTGCCAGCAGTCTAGGGACAGGGAGGTTAAGTGAGCAGTTCTTC. This codes for CASSLGTGRLSEQFF.

The rearrangement uses TRBV7-9 and TRBJ1-4, with D maybe TRBD1 (6 bases). Germline V gene sequence: CDR1 SEHNR, CDR2 FQNEAQ (reference sequence). Trimming removed 4 bases from V and 8 bases from J, with 17 bases in between. The CDR3 runs 15 residues. CDR3 amino acids: CASSSIEGDKEKLFF. Here the CDR3 DNA reads TGTGCCAGCAGCTCCATAGAGGGGGACAAAGAAAAACTGTTTTTT.

This clone came up a few times. The genes are TRBV5-6 and TRBJ1-2; 10 bases agree with TRBD1. The length of the CDR3 is 16 residues. Unmatched junction bases numbered 6, after V lost 4 bases and J lost 0 bases. Germline V gives CDR1 SGHDT, CDR2 YYEEEE. The CDR3 DNA reads TGTGCCAGCAGCCCCTTGGGGACAGGGGCTAACTATGGCTACACCTTC. As protein: CASSPLGTGANYGYTF.

V and J are TRBV11-2 and TRBJ1-2, with 9 bases that match TRBD1. The CDR3 sequence is 17 residues long. Germline-derived CDR1 and CDR2 are SGHAT and FQNNGV. Trimming cost V 5 bases and J 4 bases; bases outside gene matches: 14. This CDR3 is CASSTTWDRDEIYGYTF. CDR3 nucleotide sequence: TGTGCCAGCAGCACTACCTGGGACAGGGATGAGATCTATGGCTACACCTTC.

This rearrangement joins TRBV6-5 to TRBJ1-4, with TRBD1 identical over 7 bases. Trimming took 7 bases from V and 3 from J; bases not matched to a gene: 5. The germline gives CDR1 MNHEY, CDR2 SVGAGI. CDR3 length equals 14 residues. DNA for the CDR3: TGTGCCAGCACCGACAGGGATCCTAATGAAAAACTGTTTTTT. Its protein is CASTDRDPNEKLFF.

The chain combines TRBV11-1 with TRBJ2-7; 8 bases line up with TRBD2. Trimming took 1 base from V and 4 from J; bases not matched to a gene: 9. The CDR3 is made up of 16 amino acids. Germline V CDR1 and CDR2: SGHAT, FQDESV (reference sequence). The CDR3 DNA reads as TGTGCCAGCAGCTTAGGAGGCGGGAGGTTCATATACGAGCAGTACTTC. It is translated as CASSLGGGRFIYEQYF.

The chain has TRBV5-1 and TRBJ2-1, with TRBD2 as a possible D gene (5 bases). The CDR3 extends over 14 amino acids. Germline assignment: CDR1 SGHRS and CDR2 YFSETQ. Between the trimmed V and J ends, which lost 4 bases and 9 bases, there was a span of 17 bases. CDR3 coding DNA: TGCGCCAGCAGCCCTGGCACCGGGGAAGGTGAGCAGTTCTTC. This codes for CASSPGTGEGEQFF.

The V call is TRBV9, the J call TRBJ1-3; TRBD1 might be the D (5 bases). The V end was cut by 4 bases, the J end by 1 base, with 15 bases between. In germline, CDR1 is SGDLS, CDR2 YYNGEE. The CDR3 has 16 residues. CDR3 nucleotide sequence: TGTGCCAGCAGCCCCGAGGAGGGACCGTCTGGAAACACCATATATTTT. This gives the protein CASSPEEGPSGNTIYF.

The chain couples TRBV13 to TRBJ2-3; D is possibly TRBD2 (6 bases). Germline CDR1 reads PRHDT; CDR2 reads FYEKMQ (reference sequence). Trimming shortened V by 3 bases and J by 2 bases, and 12 bases separated the two germline ends. The CDR3 consists of 15 residues. This CDR3 reads CASSFREPNTDTQYF. For the CDR3, the DNA is TGTGCCAGCAGCTTTCGGGAGCCTAACACAGATACGCAGTATTTT.

This chain connects TRBV7-9 to TRBJ2-1, with 14 positions matching TRBD2. With V trimmed by 8 bases and J by 8 bases, 8 bases remained unmatched. Germline V lookup: CDR1 SEHNR, CDR2 FQNEAQ (reference sequence). There are 15 residues in the CDR3. In DNA, the CDR3 is TGTGCCAGCGGGGACGGGACTAGCGGGGGCTATGAGCAGTTCTTC. Translation: CASGDGTSGGYEQFF.

The J gene is TRBJ2-7, the V gene TRBV2; 7 bases are shared with TRBD1. V lost 0 bases and J lost 5; bases outside the gene matches: 4. CDR1 is SNHLY and CDR2 is FYNNEI in the germline V gene. CDR3 size: 14 residues. The CDR3 is CASSEAQGYDEQYF. The CDR3 nucleotides are TGTGCCAGCAGTGAAGCACAGGGGTACGACGAGCAGTACTTC.

This chain joins TRBV7-2 and TRBJ1-4; a possible D gene is TRBD1 (6 bases). There are 15 residues in the CDR3. CDR1 is SGHTA and CDR2 is FQGNSA in the germline V gene. V gave up 2 bases and J gave up 8 bases, with 15 bases separating them. The CDR3 loop is CASSLSRGSGEKLFF. The CDR3 DNA follows: TGTGCCAGCAGCTTATCTAGGGGGTCAGGGGAAAAACTGTTTTTT. Drawing the rest from reference TRBV7-2 and TRBJ1-4, the complete variable domain is GAGVSQSPSNKVTEKGKDVELRCDPISGHTALYWYRQSLGQGLEFLIYFQGNSAPDKSGLPSDRFSAERTGGSVSTLTIQRTQQEDSAVYLCASSLSRGSGEKLFFGSGTQLSVL.

The chain uses TRBV28 and TRBJ1-1; the match to TRBD1 covers 8 bases. The germline CDR1 and CDR2 sequences are MDHEN and SYDVKM. CDR3 length: 15 amino acids. V shed 5 bases, J shed 5 bases, and the junction held 10 bases outside the gene matches. The CDR3 DNA is TGTGCCAGCAGTCCATACATAACAGGGGGAACTGAAGCTTTCTTT. This translates into CASSPYITGGTEAFF.

J is TRBJ1-1 and V is TRBV19; 8 bases match TRBD1. From germline, CDR1 is LNHDA and CDR2 SQIVND (reference sequence). The CDR3 totals 14 residues. V shed 6 bases, J shed 1 base, and the junction held 4 bases outside the gene matches. This chain's CDR3 is CASRDRGKNTEAFF. In DNA, the CDR3 is TGTGCCAGTAGAGACAGGGGAAAGAACACTGAAGCTTTCTTT.

The CDR3 here is CASSFSAGGNYEQYF. The CDR3 nucleotides are TGCGCCAGCAGCTTCTCGGCGGGTGGGAACTACGAGCAGTACTTC. The J gene is TRBJ2-7, the V gene TRBV4-1, with D perhaps matching TRBD2 (5 bases). V was shortened by 5 bases and J by 3 bases, with 17 bases between the two germline ends. The CDR3 runs to 15 residues. The V gene's germline CDR1 is MGHRA and CDR2 YSYEKL.

J is TRBJ2-3 and V is TRBV19; 7 positions match TRBD1. The CDR3 is 15 residues long. J gave up 3 bases and V 6 bases, and 9 bases lay outside the gene matches. CDR1 is LNHDA and CDR2 is SQIVND in the germline V gene (reference sequence). CDR3 amino acids: CASRVFDRATDTQYF. The CDR3 DNA sequence: TGTGCCAGTAGAGTTTTCGACAGGGCAACAGATACGCAGTATTTT.

The chain links TRBV9 to TRBJ2-2; D gene unclear. This CDR3 spans 13 amino acids. Germline V gene lookup returns CDR1 SGDLS and CDR2 YYNGEE. V was cut by 4 bases and J by 5 bases, with 9 bases left in between. The DNA of the CDR3 is TGTGCCAGCAGCTCAGAATGGACCGGGGAGCTGTTTTTT. Its translation is CASSSEWTGELFF.

The V and J genes are TRBV5-4 and TRBJ2-7; 7 bases fit TRBD1. The length of the CDR3 is 13 residues. In germline, CDR1 is SGHNT, CDR2 YYREEE (reference sequence). J lost 2 bases, V lost 3 bases, and 2 bases had no gene match. The CDR3 DNA follows: TGTGCCAGCAGCTCGGGACAGACCTACGAGCAGTACTTC. Translated, it gives CASSSGQTYEQYF. Full variable domain (rest looked up from reference TRBV5-4 and TRBJ2-7): ETGVTQSPTHLIKTRGQQVTLRCSSQSGHNTVSWYQQALGQGPQFIFQYYREEENGRGNFPPRFSGLQFPNYSSELNVNALELDDSALYLCASSSGQTYEQYFGPGTRLTVT.

This chain links TRBV27 with TRBJ1-2; D gene unclear. Trimming took off 3 bases at V and 8 bases at J, with 13 bases between the two ends. Germline CDR1 MNHEY, CDR2 SMNVEV (reference sequence). This CDR3 spans 13 amino acids. CDR3 protein: CASSFGEASGYTF. In nucleotides, the CDR3 is TGTGCCAGCAGTTTCGGCGAGGCGAGCGGCTACACCTTC.